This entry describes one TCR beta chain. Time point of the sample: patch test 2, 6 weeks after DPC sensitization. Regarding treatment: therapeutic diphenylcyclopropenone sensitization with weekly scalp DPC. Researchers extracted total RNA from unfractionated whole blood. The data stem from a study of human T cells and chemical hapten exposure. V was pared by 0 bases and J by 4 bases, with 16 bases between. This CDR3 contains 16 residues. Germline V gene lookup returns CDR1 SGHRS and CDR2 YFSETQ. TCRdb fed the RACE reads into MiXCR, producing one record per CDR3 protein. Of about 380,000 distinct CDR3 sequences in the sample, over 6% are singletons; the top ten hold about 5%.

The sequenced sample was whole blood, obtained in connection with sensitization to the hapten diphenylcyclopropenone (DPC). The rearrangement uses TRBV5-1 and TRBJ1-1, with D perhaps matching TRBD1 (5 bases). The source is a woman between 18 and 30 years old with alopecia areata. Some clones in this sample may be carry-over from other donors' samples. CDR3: CASSLVWGRYGTEAFF. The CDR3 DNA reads TGCGCCAGCAGCTTGGTTTGGGGCCGGTATGGCACTGAAGCTTTCTTT.